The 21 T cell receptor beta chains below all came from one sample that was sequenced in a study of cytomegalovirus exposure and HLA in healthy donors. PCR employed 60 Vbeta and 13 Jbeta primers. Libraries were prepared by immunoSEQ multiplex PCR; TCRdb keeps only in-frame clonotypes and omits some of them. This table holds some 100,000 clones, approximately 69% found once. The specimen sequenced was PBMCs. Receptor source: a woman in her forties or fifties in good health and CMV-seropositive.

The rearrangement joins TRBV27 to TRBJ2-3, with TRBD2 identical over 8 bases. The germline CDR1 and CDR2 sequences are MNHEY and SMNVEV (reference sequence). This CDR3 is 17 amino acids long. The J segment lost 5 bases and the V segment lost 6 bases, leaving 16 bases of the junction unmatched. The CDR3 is CASSPRAGTRGLDTQYF. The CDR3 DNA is TGTGCCAGCAGCCCCAGAGCCGGGACTAGAGGTCTAGATACGCAGTATTTT.

For the CDR3, the DNA is TGTGCCAGTAGTACCGGGACTATACCAGATACGCAGTATTTT. This encodes CASSTGTIPDTQYF. The rearrangement uses TRBV19 and TRBJ2-3; 7 nucleotides line up with TRBD2. This CDR3 is 14 amino acids long. V lost 4 bases and J lost 4; bases outside the gene matches: 5. The germline V gene has CDR1 LNHDA and CDR2 SQIVND (reference sequence).

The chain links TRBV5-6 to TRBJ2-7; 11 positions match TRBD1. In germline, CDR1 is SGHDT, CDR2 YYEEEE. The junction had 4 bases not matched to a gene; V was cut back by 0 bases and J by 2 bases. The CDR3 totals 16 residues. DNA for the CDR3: TGTGCCAGCAGCTTGGTGGGACAGGGGGTCCCCTACGAGCAGTACTTC. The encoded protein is CASSLVGQGVPYEQYF.

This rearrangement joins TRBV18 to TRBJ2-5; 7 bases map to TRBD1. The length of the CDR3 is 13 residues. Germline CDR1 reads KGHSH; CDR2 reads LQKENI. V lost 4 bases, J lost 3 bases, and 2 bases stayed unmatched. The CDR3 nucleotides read TGTGCCAGCTCACTCGGACAGGAAGAGACCCAGTACTTC. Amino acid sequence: CASSLGQEETQYF.

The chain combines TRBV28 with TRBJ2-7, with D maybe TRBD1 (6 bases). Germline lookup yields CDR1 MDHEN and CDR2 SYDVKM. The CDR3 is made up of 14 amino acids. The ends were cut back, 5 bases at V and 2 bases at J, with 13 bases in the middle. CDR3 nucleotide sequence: TGTGCCAGCAGTCATATAGGGACAACCTACGAGCAGTACTTC. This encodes CASSHIGTTYEQYF. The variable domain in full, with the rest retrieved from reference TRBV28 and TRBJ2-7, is DVKVTQSSRYLVKRTGEKVFLECVQDMDHENMFWYRQDPGLGLRLIYFSYDVKMKEKGDIPEGYSVSREKKERFSLILESASTNQTSMYLCASSHIGTTYEQYFGPGTRLTVT.

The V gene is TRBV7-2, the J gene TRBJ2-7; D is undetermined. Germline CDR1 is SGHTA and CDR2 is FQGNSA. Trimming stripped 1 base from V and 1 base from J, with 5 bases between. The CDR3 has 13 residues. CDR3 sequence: CASSLVQSYEQYF. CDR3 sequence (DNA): TGTGCCAGCAGCTTAGTACAGTCCTACGAGCAGTACTTC.

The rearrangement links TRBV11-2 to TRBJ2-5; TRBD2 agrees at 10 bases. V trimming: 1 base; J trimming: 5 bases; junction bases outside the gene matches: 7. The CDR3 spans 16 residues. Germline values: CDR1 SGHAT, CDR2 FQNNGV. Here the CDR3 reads CASSLGASGSWETQYF. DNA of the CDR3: TGTGCCAGCAGCTTAGGTGCTAGCGGGAGTTGGGAGACCCAGTACTTC.

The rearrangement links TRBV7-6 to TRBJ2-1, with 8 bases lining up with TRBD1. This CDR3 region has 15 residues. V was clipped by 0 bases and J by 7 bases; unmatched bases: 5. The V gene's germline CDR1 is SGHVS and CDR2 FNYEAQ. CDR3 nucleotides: TGTGCCAGCAGCTTAGCACAGGGGGATTGGAATGAGCAGTTCTTC. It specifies CASSLAQGDWNEQFF.

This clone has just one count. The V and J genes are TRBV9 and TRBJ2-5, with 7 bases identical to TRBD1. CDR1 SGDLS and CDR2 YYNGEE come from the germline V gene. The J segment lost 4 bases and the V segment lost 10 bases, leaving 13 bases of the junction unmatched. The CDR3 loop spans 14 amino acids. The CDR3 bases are TGTGCCTCGGGGCAGGGGGTATTGGGAGAGACCCAGTACTTC. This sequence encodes CASGQGVLGETQYF.

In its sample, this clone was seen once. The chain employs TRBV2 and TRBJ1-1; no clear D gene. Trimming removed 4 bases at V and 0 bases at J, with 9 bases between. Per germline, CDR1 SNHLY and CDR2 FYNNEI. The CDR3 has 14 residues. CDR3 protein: CASSVHSMNTEAFF. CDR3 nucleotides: TGTGCCAGCAGTGTGCACTCGATGAACACTGAAGCTTTCTTT.

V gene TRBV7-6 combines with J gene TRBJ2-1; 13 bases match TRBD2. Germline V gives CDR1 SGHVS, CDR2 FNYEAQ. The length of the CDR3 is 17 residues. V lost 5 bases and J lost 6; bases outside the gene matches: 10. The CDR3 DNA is TGTGCCAGCAGCCACGGACTAGCGGGGGAATTCGGCAATGAGCAGTTCTTC. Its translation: CASSHGLAGEFGNEQFF.

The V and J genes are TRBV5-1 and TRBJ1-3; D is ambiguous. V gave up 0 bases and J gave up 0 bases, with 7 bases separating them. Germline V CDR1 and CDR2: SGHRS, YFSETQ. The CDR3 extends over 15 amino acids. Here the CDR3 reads CASSLEQYSGNTIYF. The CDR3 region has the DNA TGCGCCAGCAGCTTGGAACAGTACTCTGGAAACACCATATATTTT. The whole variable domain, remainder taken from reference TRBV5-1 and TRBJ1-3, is KAGVTQTPRYLIKTRGQQVTLSCSPISGHRSVSWYQQTPGQGLQFLFEYFSETQRNKGNFPGRFSGRQFSNSRSEMNVSTLELGDSALYLCASSLEQYSGNTIYFGEGSWLTVV.

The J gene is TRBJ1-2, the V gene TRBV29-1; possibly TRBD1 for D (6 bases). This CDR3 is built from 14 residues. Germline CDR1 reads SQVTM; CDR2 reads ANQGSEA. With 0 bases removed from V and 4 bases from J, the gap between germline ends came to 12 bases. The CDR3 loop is CSVEDPGGGYGYTF. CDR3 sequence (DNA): TGCAGCGTTGAAGATCCGGGGGGCGGCTATGGCTACACCTTC.

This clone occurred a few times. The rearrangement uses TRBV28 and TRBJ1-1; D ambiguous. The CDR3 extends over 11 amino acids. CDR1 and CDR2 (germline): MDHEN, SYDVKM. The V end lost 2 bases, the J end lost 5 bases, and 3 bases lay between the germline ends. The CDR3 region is CASSLRTEAFF. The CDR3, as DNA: TGTGCCAGCAGTTTACGGACTGAAGCTTTCTTT.

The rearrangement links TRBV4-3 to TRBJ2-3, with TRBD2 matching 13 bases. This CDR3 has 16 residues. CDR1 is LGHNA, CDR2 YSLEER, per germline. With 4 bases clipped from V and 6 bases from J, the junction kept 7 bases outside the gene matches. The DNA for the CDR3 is TGCGCCAGCAGCCGAGGGACTAGCGGGGAGGGTGATACGCAGTATTTT. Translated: CASSRGTSGEGDTQYF.

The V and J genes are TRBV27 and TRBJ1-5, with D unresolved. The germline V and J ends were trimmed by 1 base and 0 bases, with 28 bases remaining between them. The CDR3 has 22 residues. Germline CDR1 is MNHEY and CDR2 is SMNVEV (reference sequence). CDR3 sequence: CASSLYINRETLRRYSNQPQHF. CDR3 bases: TGTGCCAGCAGTTTATACATTAACCGGGAGACCCTCCGAAGGTATAGCAATCAGCCCCAGCATTTT.

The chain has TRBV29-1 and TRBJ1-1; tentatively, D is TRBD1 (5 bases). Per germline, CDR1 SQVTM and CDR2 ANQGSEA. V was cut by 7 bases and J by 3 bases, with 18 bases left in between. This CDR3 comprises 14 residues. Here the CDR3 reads CSAAARQMDTEAFF. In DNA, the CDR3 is TGCAGCGCCGCCGCCCGACAGATGGACACTGAAGCTTTCTTT. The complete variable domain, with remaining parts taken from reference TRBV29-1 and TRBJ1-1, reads SAVISQKPSRDICQRGTSLTIQCQVDSQVTMMFWYRQQPGQSLTLIATANQGSEATYESGFVIDKFPISRPNLTFSTLTVSNMSPEDSSIYLCSAAARQMDTEAFFGQGTRLTVV.

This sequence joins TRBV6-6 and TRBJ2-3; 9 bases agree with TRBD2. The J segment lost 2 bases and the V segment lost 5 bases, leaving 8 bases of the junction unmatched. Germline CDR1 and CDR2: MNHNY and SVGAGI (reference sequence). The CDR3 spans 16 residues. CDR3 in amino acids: CASSPRASGITDTQYF. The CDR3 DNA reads TGTGCCAGCAGTCCCCGGGCTAGCGGGATCACAGATACGCAGTATTTT.

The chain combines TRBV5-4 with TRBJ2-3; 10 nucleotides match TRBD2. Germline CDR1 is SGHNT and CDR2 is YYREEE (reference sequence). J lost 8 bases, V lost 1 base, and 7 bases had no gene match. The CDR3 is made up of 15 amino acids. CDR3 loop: CASSLSSGSLGTQYF. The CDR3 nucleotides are TGTGCCAGCAGCTTGTCTAGCGGGAGCCTTGGTACGCAGTATTTT.

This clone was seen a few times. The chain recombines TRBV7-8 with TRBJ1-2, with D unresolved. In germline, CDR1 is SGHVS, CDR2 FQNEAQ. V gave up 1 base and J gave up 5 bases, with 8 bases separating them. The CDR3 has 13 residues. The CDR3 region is CASSLVGSYGYTF. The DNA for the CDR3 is TGTGCCAGCAGCTTAGTTGGCAGTTATGGCTACACCTTC.

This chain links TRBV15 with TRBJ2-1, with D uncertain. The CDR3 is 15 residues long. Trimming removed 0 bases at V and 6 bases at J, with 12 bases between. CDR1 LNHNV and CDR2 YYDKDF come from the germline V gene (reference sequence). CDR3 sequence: CATSRDSGLGNEQFF. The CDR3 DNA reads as TGTGCCACCAGCAGAGATTCCGGGTTGGGCAATGAGCAGTTCTTC. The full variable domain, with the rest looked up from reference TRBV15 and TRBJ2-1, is DAMVIQNPRYQVTQFGKPVTLSCSQTLNHNVMYWYQQKSSQAPKLLFHYYDKDFNNEADTPDNFQSRRPNTSFCFLDIRSPGLGDTAMYLCATSRDSGLGNEQFFGPGTRLTVL.